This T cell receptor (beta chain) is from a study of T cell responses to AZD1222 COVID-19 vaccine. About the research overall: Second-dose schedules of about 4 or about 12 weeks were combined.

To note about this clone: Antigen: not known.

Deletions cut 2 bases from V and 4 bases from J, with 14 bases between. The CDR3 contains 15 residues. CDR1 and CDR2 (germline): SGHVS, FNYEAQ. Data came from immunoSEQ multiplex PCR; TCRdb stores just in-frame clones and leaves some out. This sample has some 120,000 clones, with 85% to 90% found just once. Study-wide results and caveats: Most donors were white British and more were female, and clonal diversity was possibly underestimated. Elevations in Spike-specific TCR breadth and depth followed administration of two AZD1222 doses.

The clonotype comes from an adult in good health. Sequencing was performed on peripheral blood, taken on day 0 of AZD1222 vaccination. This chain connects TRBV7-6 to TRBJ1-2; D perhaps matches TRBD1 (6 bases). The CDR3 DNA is TGTGCCAGCAGCTTAAGCTATCAAGGGGGCTATGGCTACACCTTC. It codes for CASSLSYQGGYGYTF.